The 9 T cell receptor beta chains listed next were all sequenced from one sample in a study of beta chain features in type 1 diabetes. Study-level points and caveats: Moderate but significant shortening of TCRB CDR3s was recorded in all four CD4+ subsets from Type 1 diabetes patients.

Expressed TCRB transcripts were sequenced because the isolated RNA had all been reverse transcribed beforehand. TCRdb's table, derived via immunoSEQ multiplex PCR, lists solely in-frame clones and lacks some. Of around 150,000 clones listed, around 63% are singletons. Antigens of these TCRs are unknown. Material: naive CD4+ T cells from blood. The receptors were gathered from a man aged 30 to 39 with type 1 diabetes.

This clone was detected a few times. The chain joins TRBV4-3 to TRBJ1-1; D gene ambiguous. V dropped 0 bases and J dropped 5 bases, with 10 bases sitting between them. The CDR3 is 14 amino acids. Germline CDR1 and CDR2: LGHNA and YSLEER. The DNA of the CDR3 is TGCGCCAGCAGCCAAGATTCCGGGGTTACTGAAGCTTTCTTT. Protein: CASSQDSGVTEAFF.

CDR3 sequence reads: CAWNPGGYTGELFF. The CDR3 DNA is TGTGCCTGGAACCCAGGGGGCTATACCGGGGAGCTGTTTTTT. The chain carries TRBV30 and TRBJ2-2; 8 bases are shared with TRBD1. There are 14 residues in the CDR3. Germline V gene sequence: CDR1 GTSNPN, CDR2 SVGIG (reference sequence). The ends lost 4 bases at V and 5 bases at J; junction bases unmatched: 6.

This chain uses TRBV9 with TRBJ1-2; 9 nucleotides align to TRBD1. This CDR3 region has 15 residues. Germline-derived CDR1 and CDR2 are SGDLS and YYNGEE. V shed 4 bases and J 8 bases; nucleotides not matched to a gene: 12. The CDR3 region is CASSRATGGASGYTF. CDR3 sequence (DNA): TGTGCCAGCAGCCGAGCAACAGGGGGCGCGTCCGGCTACACCTTC.

V and J are TRBV7-2 and TRBJ2-7; 8 bases map to TRBD1. The CDR3 loop spans 15 amino acids. V lost 2 bases and J lost 4; bases outside the gene matches: 7. CDR1 and CDR2 from the germline V gene are SGHTA and FQGNSA. CDR3 coding DNA: TGTGCCAGCAGCTTAAGGCCAGGGGGCGAGTACGAGCAGTACTTC. Residues: CASSLRPGGEYEQYF.

The chain employs TRBV13 and TRBJ2-7; perhaps TRBD2 as D (5 bases). The V and J ends lost 3 bases and 7 bases respectively, with 16 bases between them. In germline, CDR1 is PRHDT, CDR2 FYEKMQ (reference sequence). The CDR3 is 14 amino acids. CDR3 DNA: TGTGCCAGCAGCTTCTCCCGAAGTCGGAGGGAGCAGTACTTC. Translation gives CASSFSRSRREQYF.

The rearrangement uses TRBV5-4 and TRBJ2-5; D possibly corresponds to TRBD1 (5 bases). The J call may be faulty, since TRBJ2-7 better matches the DNA end. The CDR3 length is 13 residues. CDR1 SGHNT and CDR2 YYREEE come from the germline V gene (reference sequence). Here the CDR3 reads CASSWTSSYEQYF. The CDR3 DNA follows: TGTGCCAGCAGCTGGACAAGCTCCTACGAGCAGTACTTC.

This clone has a single count. The chain couples TRBV7-2 to TRBJ2-1; no clear D gene. CDR3 size: 13 residues. Germline CDR1 and CDR2: SGHTA and FQGNSA. The V and J ends lost 2 bases and 4 bases respectively, with 6 bases between them. Here the CDR3 DNA reads TGTGCCAGCAGCTTAACGAATTACAATGAGCAGTTCTTC. Translation: CASSLTNYNEQFF.

The rearrangement links TRBV29-1 to TRBJ1-2; no reliable D call. V shed 6 bases and J shed 5 bases, with 7 bases lying between them. CDR3 length: 10 residues. From germline, CDR1 is SQVTM and CDR2 ANQGSEA. The CDR3 nucleotides read TGCAGCGTCGAGGAGTATGGCTACACCTTC. Translated: CSVEEYGYTF. Full variable domain (outside the CDR3, taken from reference TRBV29-1 and TRBJ1-2): SAVISQKPSRDICQRGTSLTIQCQVDSQVTMMFWYRQQPGQSLTLIATANQGSEATYESGFVIDKFPISRPNLTFSTLTVSNMSPEDSSIYLCSVEEYGYTFGSGTRLTVV.

The chain employs TRBV30 and TRBJ2-1; TRBD2 matches 11 bases. Germline loops: CDR1 GTSNPN, CDR2 SVGIG (reference sequence). The length of the CDR3 is 13 residues. Germline trimming cut 4 bases from V and 9 bases from J; bases unmatched to any gene: 5. CDR3 sequence reads: CAWNLAGGGEQFF. CDR3 bases: TGTGCCTGGAACCTAGCGGGGGGAGGTGAGCAGTTCTTC.